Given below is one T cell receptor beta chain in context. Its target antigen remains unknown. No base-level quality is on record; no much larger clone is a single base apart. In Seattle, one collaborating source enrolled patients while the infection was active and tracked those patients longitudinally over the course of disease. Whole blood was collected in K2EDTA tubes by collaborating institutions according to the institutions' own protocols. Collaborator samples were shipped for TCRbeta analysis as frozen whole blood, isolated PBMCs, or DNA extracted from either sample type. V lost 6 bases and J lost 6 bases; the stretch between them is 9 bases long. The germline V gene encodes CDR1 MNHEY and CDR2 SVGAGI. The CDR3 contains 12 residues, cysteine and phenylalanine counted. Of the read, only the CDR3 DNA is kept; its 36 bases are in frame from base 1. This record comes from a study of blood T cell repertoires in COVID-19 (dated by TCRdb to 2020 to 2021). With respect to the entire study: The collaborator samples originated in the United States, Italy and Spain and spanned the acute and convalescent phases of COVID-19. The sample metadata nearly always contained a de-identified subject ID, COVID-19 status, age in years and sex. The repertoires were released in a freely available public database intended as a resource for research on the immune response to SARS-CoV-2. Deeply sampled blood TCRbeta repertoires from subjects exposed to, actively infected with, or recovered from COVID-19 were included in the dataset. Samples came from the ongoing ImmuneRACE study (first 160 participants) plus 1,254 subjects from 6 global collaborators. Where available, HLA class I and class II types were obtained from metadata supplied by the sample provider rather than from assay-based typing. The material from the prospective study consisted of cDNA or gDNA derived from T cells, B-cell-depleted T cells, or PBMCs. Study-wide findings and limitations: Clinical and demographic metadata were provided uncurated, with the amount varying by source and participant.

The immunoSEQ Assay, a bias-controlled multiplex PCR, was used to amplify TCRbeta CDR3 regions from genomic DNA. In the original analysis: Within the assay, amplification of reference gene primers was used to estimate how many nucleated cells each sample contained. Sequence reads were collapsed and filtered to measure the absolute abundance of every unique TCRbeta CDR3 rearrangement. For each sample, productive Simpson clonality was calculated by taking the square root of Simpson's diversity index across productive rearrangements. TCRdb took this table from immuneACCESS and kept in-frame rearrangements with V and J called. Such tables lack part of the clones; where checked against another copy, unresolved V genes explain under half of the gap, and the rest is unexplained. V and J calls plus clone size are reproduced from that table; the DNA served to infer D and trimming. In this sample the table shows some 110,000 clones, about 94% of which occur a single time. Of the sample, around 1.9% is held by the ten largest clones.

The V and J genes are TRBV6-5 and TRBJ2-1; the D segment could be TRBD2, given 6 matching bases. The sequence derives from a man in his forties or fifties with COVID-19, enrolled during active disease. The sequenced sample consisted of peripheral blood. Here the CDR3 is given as CASRKEGNEQFF. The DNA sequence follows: TGTGCCAGCAGGAAGGAGGGCAATGAGCAGTTCTTC.